The clone carrying this T cell receptor beta chain showed up just a few times. Its specificity is unknown. Expressed TCRB transcripts got sequenced, as all isolated RNA was reverse transcribed. TCRdb's table, derived via immunoSEQ multiplex PCR, lists solely in-frame clones and lacks some. This table has 150,000 to 200,000 clones, 8% to 8.5% appearing once. This CDR3 is 13 amino acids long. Germline V lookup: CDR1 MNHEY, CDR2 SVGAGI. Germline trimming cut 9 bases from V and 5 bases from J; bases unmatched to any gene: 9. The sample comes from a study of beta chain features in type 1 diabetes. Study outcomes and limitations: In all four CD4+ subsets, TCRB CDR3 length was significantly, moderately reduced in type 1 diabetes.

The chain is built from TRBV6-5 and TRBJ1-2; 7 bases line up with TRBD1. The TCR comes from a woman aged 18-29 years with type 1 diabetes. Sequencing was carried out using central memory CD4+ T cells from blood. DNA for the CDR3: TGTGCCAGAACCCGGGACAGAACTTATGGCTACACCTTC. This codes for CARTRDRTYGYTF.